Reported below is one TCR beta chain. Its target is unknown. Data came from immunoSEQ multiplex PCR; TCRdb stores just in-frame clones and leaves some out. This sample yields roughly 56,000 clones, of which more than 75% are seen a single time; around 5% belongs to the top ten. Trimming removed 2 bases at V and 3 bases at J, with 14 bases between. Germline CDR1 and CDR2: LNHDA and SQIVND (reference sequence). The CDR3 is made up of 15 amino acids. Brentuximab vedotin exposure varied, and every patient relapsed after autologous stem cell transplantation. These data come from a study of PD-1 blockade in classical Hodgkin lymphoma. Study-level results: Those patients who began receiving nivolumab less than 1 year after ASCT had lower diversity, and they were excluded.

The sequence was collected from a human donor with classical Hodgkin lymphoma. Sequenced here: peripheral blood mononuclear cells (PBMCs), sampled before the second cycle of nivolumab. This sequence joins TRBV19 and TRBJ2-7, with a weak D call TRBD2 (5 bases). CDR3 DNA: TGTGCCAGTAGTATATCGACGGGGTCAGGCTACGAGCAGTACTTC. It translates to CASSISTGSGYEQYF.